Presented here are 28 T cell receptor beta chains from one specimen sequenced in a study of CD8+CD57+ T cells in acquired aplastic anemia. Patients chosen for sequencing had shown CD8+CD57+ cell expansion by flow cytometry. Template material for TCR beta VDJ and CDR3 profiling consisted of genomic DNA. TCRdb passed the reads through MiXCR, listing each CDR3 protein once. This table holds around 150,000 distinct CDR3 sequences, 47% found once. The sequenced sample consisted of sorted CD4+, CD8+, or CD8+CD57+ T cells (not recorded which) from PBMCs. The receptors stem from a human donor with aplastic anemia.

The chain links TRBV14 to TRBJ2-7; 9 nucleotides match TRBD2. Losses at the gene ends were 4 bases for V and 6 bases for J; bases not matched to a gene: 10. Germline lookup yields CDR1 SGHDN and CDR2 FVKESK. The CDR3 totals 15 residues. The CDR3 sequence is CASSPLAGDVVEQYF. The DNA of the CDR3 is TGTGCCAGCAGCCCTTTAGCGGGAGACGTCGTCGAGCAGTACTTC.

The chain uses TRBV10-2 and TRBJ1-1; D is unclear. Trimming stripped 7 bases from V and 2 bases from J, with 11 bases between. The CDR3 length is 13 residues. Germline V gives CDR1 WSHSY, CDR2 SAAADI. The CDR3 sequence: CASKVGRNTEAFF. The DNA for the CDR3 is TGCGCCAGCAAGGTTGGGAGAAACACTGAAGCTTTCTTT.

V usage is TRBV10-3 and J usage is TRBJ2-7; 16 bases map to TRBD2. The CDR3 runs to 16 residues. V shed 7 bases, J shed 4 bases, and the junction held 7 bases outside the gene matches. Germline-derived CDR1 and CDR2 are ENHRY and SYGVKD. CDR3 region: CAIMGLAGGRGYEQYF. CDR3 DNA: TGTGCCATCATGGGACTAGCGGGAGGGCGGGGATACGAGCAGTACTTC.

This clonotype was recorded at least ten times. The chain joins TRBV2 to TRBJ2-7; TRBD1 matches at 8 bases. The CDR3 sequence is 17 residues long. Germline CDR1 and CDR2: SNHLY and FYNNEI. Germline trimming cut 0 bases from V and 4 bases from J; bases unmatched to any gene: 11. CDR3 residues: CASSEAVPDRGRYEQYF. CDR3 DNA: TGTGCCAGCAGTGAAGCCGTACCCGACAGGGGACGATACGAGCAGTACTTC.

The CDR3 DNA is TGTGCCAGCAGCGTAGCGGGGGTAAGCACAGATACGCAGTATTTT. It yields the protein CASSVAGVSTDTQYF. The gene calls are TRBV9 and TRBJ2-3, with a weak D call TRBD2 (6 bases). Germline V lookup: CDR1 SGDLS, CDR2 YYNGEE. V was shortened by 0 bases and J by 0 bases, with 8 bases between the two germline ends. This CDR3 contains 15 residues.

The chain uses TRBV29-1 and TRBJ2-6, with D unclear. The germline V gene encodes CDR1 SQVTM and CDR2 ANQGSEA. CDR3 length equals 13 residues. V lost 4 bases and J lost 4, with 8 bases in between. This CDR3 is CSVAKEGANVLTF. The CDR3 coding sequence is TGCAGCGTTGCGAAAGAGGGGGCCAACGTCCTGACTTTC.

Only one count was recorded for this clonotype. The chain links TRBV29-1 to TRBJ1-1; D is unclear. The germline gives CDR1 SQVTM, CDR2 ANQGSEA. The ends were cut back, 7 bases at V and 0 bases at J, with 12 bases in the middle. This CDR3 region has 13 residues. The CDR3 here is CSAIRQMNTEAFF. The CDR3 DNA sequence: TGCAGCGCCATCCGCCAGATGAACACTGAAGCTTTCTTT.

The chain joins TRBV2 to TRBJ2-1; 9 bases align to TRBD2. The trim removed 5 bases at V and 10 bases at J, leaving 6 bases unmatched. The germline V gene has CDR1 SNHLY and CDR2 FYNNEI. The CDR3 has 13 residues. The CDR3 protein is CASSLSGTSEQFF. The CDR3 DNA reads as TGTGCCAGCAGTTTATCCGGGACTAGCGAGCAGTTCTTC.

This clonotype was detected once. V and J are TRBV15 and TRBJ2-2, with 9 bases fitting TRBD1. There are 15 residues in the CDR3. The trim removed 1 base at V and 8 bases at J, leaving 5 bases unmatched. Per germline, CDR1 LNHNV and CDR2 YYDKDF (reference sequence). The CDR3 sequence: CATSRGTGDVGELFF. In nucleotides, the CDR3 is TGTGCCACCAGCAGAGGGACAGGGGACGTGGGGGAGCTGTTTTTT.

The V call is TRBV10-2, the J call TRBJ2-7, with D possibly being TRBD2 (6 bases). Trimming took off 1 base at V and 5 bases at J, with 18 bases between the two ends. The CDR3 is made up of 16 amino acids. In germline, CDR1 is WSHSY, CDR2 SAAADI. The CDR3 is CASSELGGMPSDEQYF. CDR3 DNA: TGCGCCAGCAGTGAGTTGGGAGGAATGCCGTCCGACGAGCAGTACTTC.

The chain recombines TRBV7-9 with TRBJ2-1; D gene uncertain. With 4 bases removed from V and 9 bases from J, the gap between germline ends came to 13 bases. The CDR3 has 13 residues. Germline V gene lookup returns CDR1 SEHNR and CDR2 FQNEAQ (reference sequence). The CDR3: CASSWVELGEQFF. CDR3 DNA: TGTGCCAGCAGCTGGGTGGAGCTGGGTGAGCAGTTCTTC.

V usage is TRBV7-2 and J usage is TRBJ2-3; 11 bases are a match to TRBD2. Losses at the gene ends were 5 bases for V and 5 bases for J; bases not matched to a gene: 0. The CDR3 contains 13 residues. Germline V gene data show CDR1 as SGHTA and CDR2 as FQGNSA. CDR3 residues: CASSGLAGDTQYF. The CDR3 DNA is TGTGCCAGCAGCGGACTAGCGGGAGATACGCAGTATTTT.

This clonotype was picked up many times. J is TRBJ1-2 and V is TRBV6-2 or TRBV6-3; the match to TRBD1 covers 9 bases. CDR1 is MNHEY, CDR2 SVGEGT, per germline. The CDR3 consists of 13 residues. The V gene end was trimmed by 5 bases and the J gene end by 8 bases; junction bases not matched to a gene: 6. The DNA for the CDR3 is TGTGCCAGCAGTCCCCGGGACAGGGACGGCTACACCTTC. This gives the protein CASSPRDRDGYTF.

This chain links TRBV19 with TRBJ2-7; TRBD1 matches 11 bases. This CDR3 comprises 15 residues. Germline V CDR1 and CDR2: LNHDA, SQIVND (reference sequence). Unmatched junction bases numbered 6, after V lost 5 bases and J lost 3 bases. The CDR3 DNA is TGTGCCAGTAGTCCGTGGACAGGGGGCCACTACGAGCAGTACTTC. This translates into CASSPWTGGHYEQYF.

This clonotype was observed a few times. The chain uses TRBV19 and TRBJ1-1; TRBD1 matches 8 bases. The CDR3 totals 13 residues. Germline V gene data show CDR1 as LNHDA and CDR2 as SQIVND (reference sequence). The junction had 0 bases not matched to a gene; V was cut back by 0 bases and J by 6 bases. Here the CDR3 DNA reads TGTGCCAGTAGTATAGAGACAGGGGCTGAAGCTTTCTTT. Its translation is CASSIETGAEAFF.

The V gene is TRBV20-1, the J gene TRBJ1-6; 8 nucleotides agree with TRBD1. The germline V gene has CDR1 DFQATT and CDR2 SNEGSKA (reference sequence). The CDR3 loop spans 16 amino acids. J lost 10 bases, V lost 3 bases, and 14 bases had no gene match. CDR3 DNA sequence: TGCAGTGCTAGGACCAGGACAGGGTCAATTGAGTCACCCCTCCACTTT. As protein: CSARTRTGSIESPLHF.

This clonotype showed up just a few times. The genes are TRBV7-8 and TRBJ2-1; no clear D gene. From germline, CDR1 is SGHVS and CDR2 FQNEAQ. This CDR3 has 13 residues. V was shortened by 2 bases and J by 7 bases, with 9 bases between the two germline ends. DNA for the CDR3: TGTGCCAGCAGCTTAAAGACCCTAAATGAGCAGTTCTTC. Translation gives CASSLKTLNEQFF.

This clonotype was counted at least ten times. V usage is TRBV5-1 and J usage is TRBJ2-2; D possibly matches TRBD1 or TRBD2 (5 bases each). Looked up from germline, CDR1 is SGHRS and CDR2 is YFSETQ. The CDR3 spans 16 residues. The V end lost 2 bases, the J end lost 3 bases, and 14 bases lay between the germline ends. The CDR3 DNA follows: TGCGCCAGCAGCTTCCCTAGCAAAGGGGACACCGGGGAGCTGTTTTTT. It translates to CASSFPSKGDTGELFF.

This clonotype has ten or more counts. The chain couples TRBV10-3 to TRBJ1-3, with D unresolved. V dropped 0 bases and J dropped 3 bases, with 9 bases sitting between them. The length of the CDR3 is 15 residues. Germline V gene sequence: CDR1 ENHRY, CDR2 SYGVKD. In DNA form, the CDR3 reads TGTGCCATCAGTGAGTCGGACGGGGTTGGAAACACCATATATTTT. Protein sequence: CAISESDGVGNTIYF.

This clonotype was counted many times. The chain joins TRBV19 to TRBJ2-6; 8 bases map to TRBD1. This CDR3 has 15 residues. Germline CDR1 and CDR2: LNHDA and SQIVND (reference sequence). The CDR3 DNA reads as TGTGGGGCCGGGACAGGTCCCTCTGGGGCCAACGTCCTGACTTTC. Protein: CGAGTGPSGANVLTF.

This clonotype showed up just a few times. This rearrangement joins TRBV10-3 to TRBJ2-5, with D possibly being TRBD1 (6 bases). The CDR3 runs to 14 residues. CDR1 and CDR2 from the germline V gene are ENHRY and SYGVKD. Trimming took 8 bases from V and 1 from J, leaving 14 bases between them. CDR3 in amino acids: CAISSQQGQETQYF. The DNA for the CDR3 is TGTGCCATCTCCTCTCAACAGGGCCAAGAGACCCAGTACTTC.

The chain couples TRBV29-1 to TRBJ2-7; 8 positions agree with TRBD2. Germline CDR1 and CDR2: SQVTM and ANQGSEA. This CDR3 is built from 12 residues. The CDR3 reads CSGLAASYEQYF. DNA for the CDR3: TGCAGTGGACTAGCAGCCTCCTACGAGCAGTACTTC.

This clonotype occurred many times. This chain uses TRBV2 with TRBJ1-1; no clear D gene. Between the trimmed V and J ends, which lost 0 bases and 4 bases, there was a span of 12 bases. The CDR3 spans 15 residues. The germline gives CDR1 SNHLY, CDR2 FYNNEI. The CDR3, as DNA: TGTGCCAGCAGTGAAGCGCTTGCGCTAGGCACTGAAGCTTTCTTT. Its translation: CASSEALALGTEAFF.

This chain joins TRBV6-2 or TRBV6-3 and TRBJ2-2, with unresolved D. The CDR3 sequence is 16 residues long. Per germline, CDR1 MNHEY and CDR2 SVGEGT. V was shortened by 5 bases and J by 4 bases, with 17 bases between the two germline ends. The CDR3 region has the DNA TGTGCCAGCAGTCGCGGAGATCTAGGAGTCACCGGGGAGCTGTTTTTT. Amino acid sequence: CASSRGDLGVTGELFF.

V usage is TRBV7-9 and J usage is TRBJ2-1, with 13 bases aligning to TRBD2. V dropped 9 bases and J dropped 12; count of bases not matched to a gene: 8. Germline CDR1 SEHNR, CDR2 FQNEAQ (reference sequence). The CDR3 spans 13 residues. CDR3 nucleotides: TGTGCCAGTGATGGACTAGCGGGAGTATGGCAGTTCTTC. Translation gives CASDGLAGVWQFF.

The chain is built from TRBV2 and TRBJ1-5, with a possible D match to TRBD1 (5 bases). CDR1 and CDR2 from the germline V gene are SNHLY and FYNNEI. CDR3 length: 15 residues. V lost 6 bases to trimming and J lost 0 bases, with 12 bases between them. The CDR3 protein is CASSLRGPSNQPQHF. The CDR3 bases are TGTGCCAGCAGCTTGAGGGGTCCTAGCAATCAGCCCCAGCATTTT.

The genes are TRBV24-1 and TRBJ2-7; 8 bases align to TRBD1. V lost 10 bases, J lost 0 bases, and 13 bases stayed unmatched. The germline V gene has CDR1 KGHDR and CDR2 SFDVKD. The CDR3 is made up of 16 amino acids. The CDR3 here is CATIDRGEVSSYEQYF. The CDR3 DNA sequence: TGTGCCACTATAGACAGGGGAGAGGTCAGCTCCTACGAGCAGTACTTC.

This chain connects TRBV29-1 to TRBJ2-2; no clear D gene. CDR3 length: 13 residues. The germline V and J ends were trimmed by 5 bases and 2 bases, with 9 bases remaining between them. Germline V gene data show CDR1 as SQVTM and CDR2 as ANQGSEA. CDR3 sequence: CSVPGPNTGELFF. The CDR3 nucleotides are TGCAGCGTTCCGGGTCCAAACACCGGGGAGCTGTTTTTT.